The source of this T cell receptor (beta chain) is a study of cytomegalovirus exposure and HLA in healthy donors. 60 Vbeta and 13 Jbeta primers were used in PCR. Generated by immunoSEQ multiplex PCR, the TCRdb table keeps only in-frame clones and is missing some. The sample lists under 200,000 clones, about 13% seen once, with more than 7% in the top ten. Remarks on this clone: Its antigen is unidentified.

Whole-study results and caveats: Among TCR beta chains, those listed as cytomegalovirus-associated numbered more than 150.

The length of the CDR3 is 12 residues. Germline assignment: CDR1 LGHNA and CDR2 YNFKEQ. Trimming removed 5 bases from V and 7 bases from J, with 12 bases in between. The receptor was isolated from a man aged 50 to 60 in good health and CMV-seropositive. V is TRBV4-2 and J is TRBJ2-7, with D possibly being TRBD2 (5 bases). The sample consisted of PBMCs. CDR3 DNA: TGTGCCAGCAGCTTCCCCGCGGGTGAGCAGTACTTC. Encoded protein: CASSFPAGEQYF.